This passage covers 22 T cell receptor beta chains from one sample sequenced in a study of CD8 T cells in Susac syndrome. Reverse transcription used roughly 0.45 to 1 ug RNA and random hexamers. TCRdb analysed the immunoSEQ multiplex PCR reads with MiXCR anew, one entry per CDR3 protein. The table records about 110,000 distinct CDR3 sequences, approximately 94% of them present only once. Input material: CD8+ T cells from PBMCs. The receptors originated from a human donor with Susac syndrome.

The sample holds one count of this clonotype. J is TRBJ2-4 and V is TRBV7-2; D gene ambiguous. V lost 2 bases, J lost 1 base, and 9 bases lay in between. Germline CDR1 reads SGHTA; CDR2 reads FQGNSA. The CDR3 totals 15 residues. The CDR3 is CASSLLFAAKNIQYF. Here the CDR3 DNA reads TGTGCCAGCAGCTTACTTTTTGCGGCCAAAAACATTCAGTACTTC.

This clonotype was counted only a few times. CDR3 sequence reads: CASSLGAGPYNEQFF. The DNA of the CDR3 is TGTGCCAGCAGCTTAGGGGCGGGGCCCTACAATGAGCAGTTCTTC. The rearrangement joins TRBV7-9 to TRBJ2-1; possibly TRBD2 for D (6 bases). The CDR3 extends over 15 amino acids. CDR1 and CDR2 from the germline V gene are SEHNR and FQNEAQ (reference sequence). Deletions cut 1 base from V and 2 bases from J, with 9 bases between.

The chain combines TRBV29-1 with TRBJ2-2; TRBD1 might be the D (5 bases). This CDR3 has 16 amino acids. Germline CDR1 is SQVTM and CDR2 is ANQGSEA. V lost 5 bases and J 0 bases, leaving 16 bases between the germline ends. CDR3 nucleotide sequence: TGCAGCGTTATGGGGAAGGACAAAACGAACACCGGGGAGCTGTTTTTT. Its translation: CSVMGKDKTNTGELFF.

This clonotype occurred once. The chain joins TRBV29-1 to TRBJ2-1; D possibly uses TRBD1 or TRBD2 (5 bases each). The V end was cut by 6 bases, the J end by 5 bases, with 20 bases between. The germline CDR1 and CDR2 sequences are SQVTM and ANQGSEA. This CDR3 has 15 amino acids. The CDR3 region is CSVHGTAGRNNEQFF. The CDR3 DNA follows: TGCAGCGTGCACGGGACCGCCGGCCGAAACAATGAGCAGTTCTTC.

The chain links TRBV7-2 to TRBJ1-2; D perhaps matches TRBD1 (5 bases). In germline, CDR1 is SGHTA, CDR2 FQGNSA. There are 11 residues in the CDR3. Trimming shortened V by 5 bases and J by 7 bases, and 8 bases separated the two germline ends. The CDR3 sequence: CASSHQGGYTF. The DNA for the CDR3 is TGTGCCAGCAGCCATCAGGGTGGCTACACCTTC.

The chain employs TRBV19 and TRBJ1-5, with TRBD1 matching over 7 bases. CDR3 size: 12 residues. The V and J ends lost 7 bases and 6 bases, in that order; junction bases with no gene match: 3. Germline CDR1 reads LNHDA; CDR2 reads SQIVND (reference sequence). CDR3 sequence: CASNTGVQPQHF. In DNA, the CDR3 is TGTGCCAGTAACACAGGGGTTCAGCCCCAGCATTTT.

The table lists this clonotype with a count of one. J is TRBJ2-3 and V is TRBV27, with TRBD1 as a possible D gene (5 bases). Deletions cut 7 bases from V and 1 base from J, with 12 bases between. The CDR3 sequence is 14 residues long. Germline V gene sequence: CDR1 MNHEY, CDR2 SMNVEV (reference sequence). The CDR3 here is CASTPGIGTDTQYF. Here the CDR3 DNA reads TGTGCCAGCACCCCAGGGATCGGCACAGATACGCAGTATTTT.

The chain employs TRBV10-2 and TRBJ2-5; perhaps TRBD2 as D (5 bases). In germline, CDR1 is WSHSY, CDR2 SAAADI. This CDR3 contains 12 residues. Trimming stripped 7 bases from V and 4 bases from J, with 10 bases between. This chain's CDR3 is CASKSGLETQYF. DNA of the CDR3: TGCGCCAGCAAGAGCGGTCTAGAGACCCAGTACTTC.

Regarding this clonotype: Its ends do not fully match the called genes, so a read error is possible. This chain links TRBV4-1 with TRBJ2-1; D is tentatively TRBD1 or TRBD2 (5 bases each). Germline assignment: CDR1 MGHRA and CDR2 YSYEKL. This CDR3 contains 12 residues. CDR3 in amino acids: CASSLRDDEQFF. CDR3 in DNA: TGCGCTAGCAGCCTTCGGGACGATGAGCAGTTCTTC.

The genes are TRBV20-1 and TRBJ2-4, with a tentative D call TRBD2 (6 bases). V was shortened by 2 bases and J by 0 bases, with 14 bases between the two germline ends. The germline CDR1 and CDR2 sequences are DFQATT and SNEGSKA (reference sequence). CDR3 length: 16 residues. CDR3 bases: TGCAGTGCTAGATCGGGACTGGGCTTAGCCAAAAACATTCAGTACTTC. Amino acids: CSARSGLGLAKNIQYF.

This chain links TRBV4-3 with TRBJ1-4; TRBD1 is a possible D gene (5 bases). Germline CDR1 and CDR2: LGHNA and YSLEER. V was pared by 0 bases and J by 7 bases, with 12 bases between. The CDR3 consists of 15 residues. This CDR3 is CASSQDGGTAEKLFF. CDR3 nucleotides: TGCGCCAGCAGCCAAGATGGGGGGACGGCTGAAAAACTGTTTTTT.

The chain joins TRBV20-1 to TRBJ1-2, with TRBD1 identical over 7 bases. CDR1 and CDR2 (germline): DFQATT, SNEGSKA (reference sequence). This CDR3 has 14 amino acids. The V segment lost 4 bases and the J segment 9 bases; nucleotides outside the gene matches: 14. The CDR3 is CSAIAYTGALSYTF. The CDR3 bases are TGCAGTGCTATTGCTTATACAGGGGCCCTGAGCTACACCTTC.

J is TRBJ2-3 and V is TRBV3-1; 13 bases are shared with TRBD2. Losses at the gene ends were 6 bases for V and 1 base for J; bases not matched to a gene: 4. Germline CDR1 reads LGHDT; CDR2 reads YNNKEL (reference sequence). The CDR3 loop spans 16 amino acids. CDR3 residues: CASSPGTSGGTDTQYF. The CDR3 nucleotides are TGTGCCAGCAGTCCCGGGACTAGCGGGGGCACAGATACGCAGTATTTT.

This clonotype was found once. This chain links TRBV6-4 with TRBJ1-1; D uncertain. The CDR3 is 10 amino acids. Germline V gene lookup returns CDR1 MRHNA and CDR2 SNTAGT. V gave up 11 bases and J gave up 6 bases, with 10 bases separating them. CDR3 residues: CAVPGSEAFF. CDR3 bases: TGTGCCGTACCGGGCTCTGAAGCTTTCTTT.

V gene TRBV7-9 combines with J gene TRBJ1-5; D remains ambiguous. The length of the CDR3 is 15 residues. Germline assignment: CDR1 SEHNR and CDR2 FQNEAQ (reference sequence). V lost 1 base and J 4 bases, leaving 11 bases between the germline ends. Here the CDR3 DNA reads TGTGCCAGCAGCTTAGGAGTAGTCGAAAATCAGCCCCAGCATTTT. Its protein product is CASSLGVVENQPQHF.

V usage is TRBV9 and J usage is TRBJ2-2, with 8 bases matching TRBD2. The CDR3 has 14 residues. The V segment lost 0 bases and the J segment 6 bases; nucleotides outside the gene matches: 1. Germline loops: CDR1 SGDLS, CDR2 YYNGEE. This CDR3 reads CASSVDGGAGELFF. The CDR3 DNA sequence: TGTGCCAGCAGCGTAGACGGGGGGGCCGGGGAGCTGTTTTTT.

The rearrangement uses TRBV29-1 and TRBJ2-7; perhaps TRBD1 as D (6 bases). Germline V CDR1 and CDR2: SQVTM, ANQGSEA. There are 15 residues in the CDR3. Trimming removed 0 bases at V and 3 bases at J, with 15 bases between. The CDR3 nucleotides read TGCAGCGTTGAAGATGGATCAGGACAGCGCTACGAGCAGTACTTC. Protein: CSVEDGSGQRYEQYF.

The CDR3 spells CSVVGSTGTSGGNEQFF. CDR3 bases: TGCAGCGTTGTGGGATCCACCGGGACTAGCGGGGGTAATGAGCAGTTCTTC. The chain has TRBV29-1 and TRBJ2-1; 14 bases are a match to TRBD2. The CDR3 totals 17 residues. V shed 4 bases and J 7 bases; nucleotides not matched to a gene: 12. Germline CDR1 reads SQVTM; CDR2 reads ANQGSEA.

The CDR3 is CATRHPDGYTF. The DNA of the CDR3 is TGTGCCACCAGACATCCTGATGGCTACACCTTC. The chain carries TRBV12-3 or TRBV12-4 and TRBJ1-2; D is undetermined. CDR3 size: 11 residues. Trimming stripped 10 bases from V and 6 bases from J, with 12 bases between.

V usage is TRBV12-3 or TRBV12-4 and J usage is TRBJ2-3; 8 bases are a match to TRBD2. V was clipped by 6 bases and J by 2 bases; unmatched bases: 10. CDR3 length: 16 amino acids. The CDR3 nucleotides are TGTGCCAGCAGCCTCCGGACTAGCCGTTACACAGATACGCAGTATTTT. Its protein is CASSLRTSRYTDTQYF.

This clonotype was recorded only once. The chain uses TRBV27 and TRBJ1-2; 8 positions agree with TRBD1. The CDR3 runs 12 residues. Trimming at V came to 3 bases and at J to 14 bases, leaving 8 bases not matched to a gene. CDR1 and CDR2 from the germline V gene are MNHEY and SMNVEV (reference sequence). The CDR3 coding sequence is TGTGCCAGCAGTTTTCTGACAGGGGTACAGACCTTC. It translates to CASSFLTGVQTF.

The gene calls are TRBV12-3 or TRBV12-4 and TRBJ2-5, with D uncertain. CDR3 size: 13 residues. With 2 bases removed from V and 4 bases from J, the gap between germline ends came to 8 bases. The CDR3 sequence: CASSLWLVETQYF. The CDR3, as DNA: TGTGCCAGCAGTTTATGGCTCGTAGAGACCCAGTACTTC.